The rows below give T cell receptor beta chains drawn from one sample of a study of T-cell reconstitution after alpha-beta-depleted transplantation in children. MiXCR was run by TCRdb on the PCR reads, yielding one entry per CDR3 protein. Among over 90,000 distinct CDR3 sequences listed, roughly 6% were seen once. The source was PBMCs, mostly from graft donor cells, collected 60 days after TCRalphabeta/CD19-depleted stem cell transplant. Source of these receptors: a female patient between 2 and 10 years old who had a stem cell transplant for Fanconi anemia, so the T cells may come from the graft donor. Each CDR3 is given with its conserved first and last residue. A D gene is named only where the DNA matches it firmly. Clone size is given for some rows only: seen once, a few or many times, or a class if the clone is expanded.

TRBV10-3	TRBJ2-3	many	15	TRBD1	CAISDRDRVTDTQYF	TGTGCCATCAGTGACCGGGACAGGGTCACAGATACGCAGTATTTT
TRBV5-6	TRBJ1-2	many	16	.	CASSLDAGPANYGYTF	TGTGCCAGCAGCTTGGATGCAGGGCCCGCTAACTATGGCTACACCTTC
TRBV20-1	TRBJ2-2	many	13	.	CSAPGLNTGELFF	TGCAGTGCCCCGGGACTGAACACCGGGGAGCTGTTTTTT
TRBV28	TRBJ2-2	many	13	TRBD1	CASRDRGLGELFF	TGTGCCAGCAGGGACAGGGGGCTCGGGGAGCTGTTTTTT
TRBV2	TRBJ2-7	many	12	.	CASERSSYEQYF	TGTGCCAGCGAACGTAGCTCCTACGAGCAGTACTTC
TRBV18	TRBJ2-1	.	15	.	CASSPRAGSYNEQFF	TGTGCCAGCTCACCTCGCGCCGGGTCCTACAATGAGCAGTTCTTC
TRBV7-9	TRBJ2-2	many	12	.	CASSLLKGELFF	TGTGCCAGCAGCTTATTAAAAGGGGAGCTGTTTTTT
TRBV5-1	TRBJ2-5	few	15	.	CASSSRTAGTQTQYF	TGCGCCAGCAGCTCAAGGACAGCCGGGACCCAGACCCAGTACTTC
TRBV12-3/TRBV12-4	TRBJ2-7	medium-sized	14	TRBD2	CASRYSGGAYEQYF	TGTGCCAGCAGATATAGCGGGGGGGCCTACGAGCAGTACTTC
TRBV7-3	TRBJ2-5	.	13	.	CASSSSRWETQYF	TGTGCCAGCAGCTCCTCTAGGTGGGAGACCCAGTACTTC
TRBV5-1	TRBJ2-3	.	15	.	CASRLTGGATDTQYF	TGCGCCAGCAGACTAACAGGGGGGGCCACAGATACGCAGTATTTT
TRBV20-1	TRBJ2-3	many	16	.	CSAANFLSFSTDTQYF	TGCAGTGCCGCTAATTTCTTGAGTTTTTCCACAGATACGCAGTATTTT
TRBV6-4	TRBJ2-3	.	13	.	CASSGASTDTQYF	TGTGCCAGCAGTGGGGCCTCCACAGATACGCAGTATTTT
TRBV28	TRBJ2-1	many	16	TRBD2	CASSRQLRGRSGEQFF	TGTGCCAGCAGTCGACAGTTGCGCGGGAGGAGTGGTGAGCAGTTCTTC
TRBV12-3/TRBV12-4	TRBJ2-5	few	18	TRBD2	CASCYRLAGGLSQETQYF	TGTGCCAGCTGTTATAGACTAGCGGGGGGGCTAAGCCAAGAGACCCAGTACTTC
TRBV5-1	TRBJ2-1	many	14	.	CASSPLANGNEQFF	TGCGCCAGCAGCCCCCTTGCGAATGGCAATGAGCAGTTCTTC
TRBV30	TRBJ2-1	.	14	.	CAWSVGGGTNEQFF	TGTGCCTGGAGTGTAGGGGGGGGAACCAATGAGCAGTTCTTC
TRBV5-6	TRBJ2-3	.	16	.	CASSLTGARGTDTQYF	TGTGCCAGCAGCTTGACTGGGGCGCGAGGCACAGATACGCAGTATTTT
TRBV4-1	TRBJ2-7	many	14	TRBD1	CASSRTGDFYEQYF	TGCGCCAGCAGCCGGACAGGGGATTTCTACGAGCAGTACTTC
TRBV7-8	TRBJ2-3	many	16	.	CASSLFPFNSTDTQYF	TGTGCCAGCAGCTTATTCCCCTTTAACAGCACAGATACGCAGTATTTT
TRBV20-1	TRBJ2-7	few	13	.	CSARRGGSYEQYF	TGCAGTGCTAGGCGAGGGGGGAGTTACGAGCAGTACTTC
TRBV7-7	TRBJ2-1	few	15	.	CASSPGPGLYNEQFF	TGTGCCAGCAGCCCGGGGCCGGGTCTATACAATGAGCAGTTCTTC
TRBV5-1	TRBJ2-7	many	14	.	CASSLNVASYEQYF	TGCGCCAGCAGCTTGAATGTCGCCTCCTACGAGCAGTACTTC
TRBV28	TRBJ2-7	many	15	.	CASSAPGFSAYEQYF	TGTGCCAGCAGTGCCCCGGGATTCTCTGCCTACGAGCAGTACTTC
TRBV5-1	TRBJ2-3	many	15	.	CASSSRESSTDTQYF	TGCGCCAGCAGCTCCAGGGAATCTAGCACAGATACGCAGTATTTT
TRBV5-1	TRBJ2-7	many	11	.	CASDSSYEQYF	TGCGCCAGCGACAGCAGCTACGAGCAGTACTTC
TRBV4-1	TRBJ2-7	.	16	TRBD2	CASSRGLAGEIYEQYF	TGCGCCAGCAGCCGTGGACTAGCGGGGGAGATATACGAGCAGTACTTC
TRBV28	TRBJ2-1	many	16	.	CASSQFRGAMFNEQFF	TGTGCCAGCAGTCAATTCAGGGGAGCAATGTTCAATGAGCAGTTCTTC
TRBV20-1	TRBJ2-7	many	15	.	CSARDFWLALYEQYF	TGCAGTGCTAGAGATTTTTGGCTAGCCCTCTACGAGCAGTACTTC
TRBV28	TRBJ2-1	many	16	.	CASSWWGVSSYNEQFF	TGTGCCAGCAGTTGGTGGGGGGTCAGCTCCTACAATGAGCAGTTCTTC
TRBV28	TRBJ2-7	many	15	TRBD1	CASSPDGTGTYEQYF	TGTGCCAGCAGTCCCGATGGGACAGGGACCTACGAGCAGTACTTC
TRBV5-1	TRBJ1-6	many	15	.	CASSFLGGRGSPLHF	TGCGCCAGCAGCTTCTTGGGGGGGCGCGGATCACCCCTCCACTTT
TRBV30	TRBJ1-1	few	17	TRBD1	CAWSARRTGPRGTEAFF	TGTGCCTGGAGTGCTCGGCGGACAGGGCCGAGGGGGACTGAAGCTTTCTTT
TRBV5-1	TRBJ2-3	many	15	TRBD2	CASSFELAGADTQYF	TGCGCCAGCAGCTTCGAGCTAGCGGGGGCTGATACGCAGTATTTT
TRBV28	TRBJ1-5	many	18	TRBD1	CASSFRTGRWDSNQPQHF	TGTGCCAGCAGTTTTCGGACAGGGAGATGGGATAGCAATCAGCCCCAGCATTTT
TRBV5-1	TRBJ1-2	many	13	.	CASSLAGNYGYTF	TGCGCCAGCAGCTTGGCAGGGAACTATGGCTACACCTTC
TRBV7-8	TRBJ1-6	few	17	.	CASSGDRSGSYNSPLHF	TGTGCCAGCAGCGGCGACAGGTCAGGCTCCTATAATTCACCCCTCCACTTT
TRBV2	TRBJ2-5	many	11	.	CASRPGETQYF	TGTGCCAGCAGGCCCGGAGAGACCCAGTACTTC
TRBV28	TRBJ2-1	many	19	TRBD1	CASLSNRGQVGGVYNEQFF	TGTGCCAGCCTATCGAACAGGGGGCAAGTTGGCGGGGTCTACAATGAGCAGTTCTTC
TRBV3-1	TRBJ2-4	many	14	.	CASSHLGAKNIQYF	TGTGCCAGCAGCCACCTAGGGGCCAAAAACATTCAGTACTTC
TRBV7-3	TRBJ2-3	few	15	.	CASSSGSGFTDTQYF	TGTGCCAGCAGCTCCGGGTCAGGCTTCACAGATACGCAGTATTTT
TRBV5-1	TRBJ1-2	.	15	.	CASSLSFERFHGYTF	TGCGCCAGCAGCTTGTCGTTTGAGAGGTTCCATGGCTACACCTTC
TRBV7-2	TRBJ2-1	many	19	TRBD2	CASSSQALVSSGGIDEQFF	TGTGCCAGCAGCTCCCAGGCATTAGTCTCCAGCGGGGGGATTGATGAGCAGTTCTTC
TRBV5-1	TRBJ2-3	many	14	TRBD2	CASRVAGPGDTQYF	TGCGCCAGCAGGGTAGCGGGCCCAGGGGATACGCAGTATTTT
TRBV29-1	TRBJ2-4	many	11	TRBD1	CSVDRGDIQYF	TGCAGCGTGGACAGGGGCGACATTCAGTACTTC
TRBV7-9	TRBJ2-5	many	15	TRBD2	CASSLEAGGRETQYF	TGTGCCAGCAGCTTAGAAGCGGGGGGCCGAGAGACCCAGTACTTC
TRBV6-5	TRBJ2-2	many	15	TRBD2	CASSYYGGGAGELFF	TGTGCCAGCAGTTACTACGGCGGGGGGGCCGGGGAGCTGTTTTTT
TRBV5-1	TRBJ2-3	many	15	TRBD2	CASSYSGASTDTQYF	TGCGCCAGCAGCTATAGCGGGGCGTCCACAGATACGCAGTATTTT
TRBV10-3	TRBJ2-1	many	13	TRBD2	CAISSGGYNEQFF	TGTGCCATCAGTAGCGGGGGCTACAATGAGCAGTTCTTC
TRBV28	TRBJ1-3	.	13	TRBD1	CASSPDRYHTIYF	TGTGCCAGCAGTCCGGACAGGTACCACACCATATATTTT
TRBV18	TRBJ1-1	few	14	TRBD1	CASSRQGGGTEAFF	TGTGCCAGCTCAAGACAGGGGGGAGGCACTGAAGCTTTCTTT
TRBV12-3/TRBV12-4	TRBJ2-2	.	13	.	CASSLMSTGELFF	TGTGCCAGCAGTTTAATGAGCACCGGGGAGCTGTTTTTT
TRBV5-1	TRBJ2-3	many	15	.	CASSLGRISTDTQYF	TGCGCCAGCAGCTTGGGGCGAATTAGCACAGATACGCAGTATTTT
TRBV28	TRBJ2-3	.	17	.	CASNLGPHNFGTDTQYF	TGTGCCAGCAACTTGGGGCCTCACAACTTTGGCACAGATACGCAGTATTTT
TRBV7-9	TRBJ2-7	many	14	TRBD1	CASSSRDRDYEQYF	TGTGCCAGCAGCTCCCGGGACAGGGACTACGAGCAGTACTTC
TRBV5-1	TRBJ2-7	many	12	.	CASSLIGHEQYF	TGCGCCAGCAGCTTGATCGGACACGAGCAGTACTTC
TRBV20-1	TRBJ2-3	.	17	.	CSAGRGASGPLGDTQYF	TGCAGTGCAGGAAGAGGGGCGAGCGGGCCCCTGGGGGATACGCAGTATTTT
TRBV3-1	TRBJ1-2	.	15	.	CASSQVGRYPYGYTF	TGTGCCAGCAGCCAAGTGGGCCGATACCCCTATGGCTACACCTTC
TRBV29-1	TRBJ1-2	many	16	.	CSVRQGLVSKFAGYTF	TGCAGCGTTCGGCAGGGATTGGTTTCAAAATTTGCGGGCTACACCTTC